These 15 T cell receptor beta chains share one sample of origin, sequenced in a study of human T cells and chemical hapten exposure. Specified time point: pre-sensitization, week 0. Treatment denoted: therapeutic diphenylcyclopropenone sensitization with weekly scalp DPC. MiXCR, applied by TCRdb to the RACE reads, yields one record per CDR3 protein. The table lists about 380,000 distinct CDR3 sequences, 4.5% to 5.5% of them singletons. Sample: whole blood, taken in connection with sensitization to the hapten diphenylcyclopropenone (DPC). All receptors come from a woman between 50 and 59 years old with alopecia areata. Some clones in this sample may be carry-over from other donors' samples.

This clonotype was seen ten or more times. This chain links TRBV6-1 with TRBJ2-7, with D possibly TRBD2 on 6 matching bases. Trimming pared 8 bases from V and 1 base from J, leaving 15 bases between. The CDR3 consists of 14 residues. Germline CDR1 is MNHNS and CDR2 is SASEGT. CDR3 DNA sequence: TGTGCCAGCCTCCAGGCGGGGACTTCCTACGAGCAGTACTTC. Protein sequence: CASLQAGTSYEQYF.

Many counts were recorded for this clonotype. The chain couples TRBV28 to TRBJ2-6; D remains unclear. This CDR3 has 13 amino acids. V was trimmed by 10 bases and J by 0 bases, leaving 7 bases between them. CDR1 and CDR2 (germline): MDHEN, SYDVKM. Here the CDR3 DNA reads TGTGCCACCCAAGTCTCTGGGGCCAACGTCCTGACTTTC. As protein: CATQVSGANVLTF.

This clonotype came up many times. The chain links TRBV9 to TRBJ2-3, with D hard to call. CDR1 is SGDLS, CDR2 YYNGEE, per germline. Trimming stripped 3 bases from V and 2 bases from J, with 16 bases between. The CDR3 loop spans 16 amino acids. The CDR3: CASSAGPPGPTDTQYF. CDR3 in DNA: TGTGCCAGCAGCGCTGGGCCCCCCGGCCCCACAGATACGCAGTATTTT.

This clonotype came up many times. V gene TRBV29-1 combines with J gene TRBJ2-1; D gene uncertain. The CDR3 is 14 amino acids. In germline, CDR1 is SQVTM, CDR2 ANQGSEA. Trimming took off 4 bases at V and 1 base at J, with 11 bases between the two ends. The CDR3 nucleotides read TGCAGCGTTGGTAGATATTTGTCCTACAATGAGCAGTTCTTC. It translates to CSVGRYLSYNEQFF.

This clonotype was seen ten or more times. J is TRBJ2-1 and V is TRBV18, with TRBD1 as a possible D gene (5 bases). The V end was cut by 5 bases, the J end by 8 bases, with 13 bases between. CDR3 length equals 13 residues. Germline CDR1 is KGHSH and CDR2 is LQKENI. The CDR3 is CASSATRGYEQFF. The CDR3 coding sequence is TGTGCCAGCTCAGCCACAAGGGGTTATGAGCAGTTCTTC.

This clonotype has at least ten counts. This chain connects TRBV28 to TRBJ1-2; 7 bases fit TRBD1. The CDR3 has 16 residues. Trimming took 10 bases from V and 2 from J; bases not matched to a gene: 16. Germline V gene data show CDR1 as MDHEN and CDR2 as SYDVKM. CDR3 region: CATAYYGTVRNYGYTF. DNA for the CDR3: TGTGCCACTGCTTATTACGGGACAGTCAGAAACTATGGCTACACCTTC.

This clonotype was seen many times. The gene calls are TRBV12-3 or TRBV12-4 and TRBJ1-1; D possibly corresponds to TRBD1 (5 bases). The CDR3 is 13 residues long. The V and J ends lost 3 bases and 4 bases respectively, with 9 bases between them. The CDR3 bases are TGTGCCAGCAGTTTTTCCAGGGCCACTGAAGCTTTCTTT. It yields the protein CASSFSRATEAFF.

This clonotype was seen at least ten times. The rearrangement joins TRBV28 to TRBJ1-6; weak D call: TRBD1 (5 bases). Germline V gene sequence: CDR1 MDHEN, CDR2 SYDVKM. This CDR3 has 15 residues. V lost 7 bases, J lost 10 bases, and 20 bases lay in between. The CDR3 DNA is TGTGCCAGCACCCCGGGGGACCCGGGAAGATCACCCCTCCACTTT. It codes for CASTPGDPGRSPLHF.

This clonotype was seen repeatedly, ten times or more. The rearrangement links TRBV7-6 to TRBJ2-7, with D perhaps TRBD1 (6 bases). Germline-derived CDR1 and CDR2 are SGHVS and FNYEAQ. Trimming took off 0 bases at V and 12 bases at J, with 18 bases between the two ends. The CDR3 is 14 residues long. CDR3 bases: TGTGCCAGCAGCTTAGCGGTCAGGGGTGGGGATCTGTACTTC. Translating gives CASSLAVRGGDLYF.

This chain links TRBV20-1 with TRBJ2-3, with 12 bases that match TRBD2. The CDR3 runs to 16 residues. The trim removed 1 base at V and 2 bases at J, leaving 4 bases unmatched. Germline loops: CDR1 DFQATT, CDR2 SNEGSKA (reference sequence). CDR3 sequence reads: CSARGTSGITTDTQYF. The CDR3 DNA is TGCAGTGCTAGAGGGACTAGCGGGATAACCACAGATACGCAGTATTTT.

Ten or more counts support this clonotype. The chain combines TRBV6-5 with TRBJ2-7; D assignment may be TRBD1 or TRBD2 (5 bases each). Trimming took 5 bases from V and 1 from J, leaving 12 bases between them. CDR3 length: 14 amino acids. The germline gives CDR1 MNHEY, CDR2 SVGAGI. The CDR3 sequence: CASSPRDGSYEQYF. For the CDR3, the DNA is TGTGCCAGCAGTCCACGGGACGGTTCCTACGAGCAGTACTTC.

This clonotype was found a few times. This chain uses TRBV29-1 with TRBJ2-2, with 9 positions matching TRBD2. The CDR3 extends over 17 amino acids. Germline-derived CDR1 and CDR2 are SQVTM and ANQGSEA. After removal of 6 bases from V and 0 bases from J, the junction contained 11 bases not matched to a gene. The CDR3 protein is CSVANPTSGSNTGELFF. CDR3 sequence (DNA): TGCAGCGTGGCGAACCCGACTAGCGGATCGAACACCGGGGAGCTGTTTTTT.

This clonotype came up a few times. The V gene is TRBV7-8, the J gene TRBJ1-2; D unclear. There are 15 residues in the CDR3. V was trimmed by 8 bases and J by 0 bases, leaving 16 bases between them. Germline CDR1 reads SGHVS; CDR2 reads FQNEAQ. CDR3 nucleotides: TGTGCCAGCGGGTTTGGCCTTCCCGCTAACTATGGCTACACCTTC. Residues: CASGFGLPANYGYTF.

This rearrangement joins TRBV7-3 to TRBJ1-1; perhaps TRBD1 as D (5 bases). This CDR3 is built from 13 residues. From germline, CDR1 is SGHTA and CDR2 FQGTGA. V was pared by 4 bases and J by 1 base, with 7 bases between. The CDR3 DNA sequence: TGTGCCAGCAGCTGGACATCGAACACTGAAGCTTTCTTT. It yields the protein CASSWTSNTEAFF.

This clonotype turned up a few times. The chain couples TRBV12-3 or TRBV12-4 to TRBJ1-1, with D possibly TRBD1 on 5 matching bases. Trimming stripped 4 bases from V and 0 bases from J, with 12 bases between. The CDR3 is made up of 15 amino acids. CDR3 region: CASSSGLQMNTEAFF. The CDR3 coding sequence is TGTGCCAGCAGTTCGGGACTCCAAATGAACACTGAAGCTTTCTTT.